One and the same sample provided the 8 T cell receptor beta chains below, sequenced in a study of Graves' ophthalmopathy and Graves' hyperthyroidism. From RNA, the CDR3 regions of TCR beta chains were amplified and sequenced. An opening RT-PCR round employed HTBI primers and preceded a second-round multiplex PCR. TCRdb re-derived calls from the multiplex PCR reads in MiXCR, one entry per CDR3 protein. The repertoire consists of about 380,000 distinct CDR3 sequences, with approximately 15% occurring once and the leading ten covering roughly 7%. Sequencing was done on a sample of peripheral blood. These receptors all come from a woman aged 18-29 years with stable Graves' hyperthyroidism.

The V call is TRBV12-3 or TRBV12-4, the J call TRBJ2-5; D is possibly TRBD1 (5 bases). This CDR3 has 14 residues. V lost 4 bases and J lost 3, with 12 bases in between. The CDR3 loop is CASSSVGLEETQYF. CDR3 bases: TGTGCCAGCAGTTCCGTGGGGCTAGAAGAGACCCAGTACTTC.

This clonotype was observed many times. V is TRBV20-1 and J is TRBJ1-5; D may be TRBD1 (5 bases). The V end was cut by 5 bases, the J end by 0 bases, with 8 bases between. The germline V gene encodes CDR1 DFQATT and CDR2 SNEGSKA (reference sequence). The CDR3 is 13 amino acids. The CDR3: CSALQDSNQPQHF. As DNA, the CDR3 is TGCAGTGCTCTACAGGATAGCAATCAGCCCCAGCATTTT.

The count of this clonotype is one. The J gene is TRBJ2-2, the V gene TRBV2; 7 bases fit TRBD1. The germline CDR1 and CDR2 sequences are SNHLY and FYNNEI. V dropped 8 bases and J dropped 3; count of bases not matched to a gene: 6. This CDR3 has 14 amino acids. Here the CDR3 DNA reads TGTGCCAGCGGACAGGAGGTGGACACCGGGGAGCTGTTTTTT. As protein: CASGQEVDTGELFF. Full variable domain (missing parts from reference TRBV2 and TRBJ2-2): EPEVTQTPSHQVTQMGQEVILRCVPISNHLYFYWYRQILGQKVEFLVSFYNNEISEKSEIFDDQFSVERPDGSNFTLKIRSTKLEDSAMYFCASGQEVDTGELFFGEGSRLTVL.

This clonotype was detected ten times or more. In DNA form, the CDR3 reads TGCAGTGCTAGAGCTGGGACAGGGGAAGAGACCCAGTACTTC. It specifies CSARAGTGEETQYF. The chain uses TRBV20-1 and TRBJ2-5, with 10 bases lining up with TRBD1. V was pared by 1 base and J by 3 bases, with 2 bases of the junction left unmatched. The CDR3 runs 14 residues. Germline CDR1 and CDR2: DFQATT and SNEGSKA (reference sequence).

There are many counts of this clonotype. V gene TRBV4-1 combines with J gene TRBJ1-1, with 8 nucleotides matching TRBD1. The V and J ends lost 5 bases and 5 bases, in that order; junction bases with no gene match: 10. The CDR3 consists of 15 residues. Germline V lookup: CDR1 MGHRA, CDR2 YSYEKL. The CDR3 protein is CASSYRPGGRTEAFF. The CDR3 DNA follows: TGCGCCAGCAGCTATAGGCCAGGGGGCAGGACTGAAGCTTTCTTT.

There are many counts of this clonotype. The rearrangement joins TRBV19 to TRBJ1-2; D unresolved. The germline V gene has CDR1 LNHDA and CDR2 SQIVND (reference sequence). With 8 bases removed from V and 5 bases from J, the gap between germline ends came to 12 bases. There are 12 residues in the CDR3. CDR3 residues: CASSNQIYGYTF. The CDR3 nucleotides read TGTGCCAGTTCAAATCAGATTTATGGCTACACCTTC.

This chain joins TRBV6-5 and TRBJ1-1; TRBD1 aligns across 7 bases. The CDR3 is 15 amino acids. Germline V lookup: CDR1 MNHEY, CDR2 SVGAGI. V lost 2 bases to trimming and J lost 1 base; unmatched junction nucleotides: 4. CDR3 sequence reads: CASSYPAGGNTEAFF. The CDR3 DNA is TGTGCCAGCAGTTACCCGGCAGGGGGGAACACTGAAGCTTTCTTT.

The J gene is TRBJ1-5, the V gene TRBV6-5; TRBD1 is a possible D gene (5 bases). The V end lost 4 bases, the J end lost 5 bases, and 12 bases lay between the germline ends. The CDR3 extends over 14 amino acids. The germline V gene has CDR1 MNHEY and CDR2 SVGAGI. CDR3 in amino acids: CASSLSEGHQPQHF. The DNA of the CDR3 is TGTGCCAGCAGTTTATCTGAGGGGCATCAGCCCCAGCATTTT.